The rows below give T cell receptor beta chains drawn from one sample of a study of blood T cell repertoires in COVID-19. The protocol was immunoSEQ multiplex PCR, while the TCRdb copy is restricted to in-frame clones and leaves out a portion. The sample records roughly 350,000 clones, around 87% being singletons. Sequences were obtained from peripheral blood. These receptors were obtained from a woman aged 45-65 years with active or convalescent COVID-19. CDR3s include the opening cysteine and the closing phenylalanine or tryptophan. The order of the fields is D gene, clone size, J gene, V gene, CDR3 DNA, CDR3 protein. D genes are given only for firm matches. Clone size, where shown, is once, few, many, or a class for clones that have expanded.

TRBD1,-,TRBJ1-4,TRBV24-1,TGTGCCACCAGTGTTTCGGGACAGCCCAGCCGGGGTAATGAAAAACTGTTTTTT,CATSVSGQPSRGNEKLFF
TRBD2,-,TRBJ2-1,TRBV14,TGTGCCAGCAGCCCTTTAGCGGGAGGGCCAGGGTTAAGGAATGAGCAGTTCTTC,CASSPLAGGPGLRNEQFF
-,-,TRBJ2-3,TRBV21-1,TGTGCCAGCAGCGACAACGGGACTAGCGGGTCTAGCACAGATACGCAGTATTTT,CASSDNGTSGSSTDTQYF
TRBD2,-,TRBJ2-1,TRBV25-1,TGTGCCAGCAGTGCCCAGGGCGGGGGGGCCTACAATGAGCAGTTCTTC,CASSAQGGGAYNEQFF
TRBD1,-,TRBJ2-5,TRBV18,TGTGCCAGCTCCCGCAACGTCGGACAGGGGGGTACCCAGTACTTC,CASSRNVGQGGTQYF
TRBD2,-,TRBJ2-1,TRBV20-1,TGCAGTGCCCCGGGGGGCAATGAGCAGTTCTTC,CSAPGGNEQFF
TRBD1,-,TRBJ2-7,TRBV27,TGTGCCAGCAGTTTATTACAGGGGGCAAATCGACTCTACGAGCAGTACTTC,CASSLLQGANRLYEQYF
-,-,TRBJ1-2,TRBV18,TGTGCCAGCTCACCGGTACAGGACTATGGCTACACCTTC,CASSPVQDYGYTF
TRBD1,few,TRBJ2-7,TRBV28,TGTGCCAGCAGTTTCCCCACATGGACAGGGCTCCACGAGCAGTACTTC,CASSFPTWTGLHEQYF
-,-,TRBJ2-1,TRBV11-2,TGTGCCAGCACCTCCGCCGGGTCGGGACATGGGGAGCAGTTCTTC,CASTSAGSGHGEQFF
-,-,TRBJ1-2,TRBV19,TGTGCCAGTAGTATAGACAGGGGATATGGCTACACCTTC,CASSIDRGYGYTF
-,-,TRBJ1-1,TRBV29-1,TGCAGCGTCAAGTCAGGGGTCACTGAAGCTTTCTTT,CSVKSGVTEAFF
-,-,TRBJ1-1,TRBV19,TGTGCCAGTAGTATTAGAGACAGGAACACTGAAGCTTTCTTT,CASSIRDRNTEAFF
-,-,TRBJ1-1,TRBV6-2/TRBV6-3,TGTGCCAGCAGTTCCCTGTCGTGGGGGCAGGCTGAAGCTTTCTTT,CASSSLSWGQAEAFF